These 17 T cell receptor beta chains came from one sample sequenced in a study of cytomegalovirus exposure and HLA in healthy donors. Both 60 Vbeta primers and 13 Jbeta primers went into the PCR. Clones were read by immunoSEQ multiplex PCR, and TCRdb kept only the in-frame ones, dropping some. In the table there are 150,000 to 200,000 clones, 65% to 85% of which are singletons. The material sequenced was PBMCs. The receptors come from a woman aged 18-29 years in good health and CMV-seronegative.

The chain links TRBV5-6 to TRBJ2-5; a possible D gene is TRBD2 (6 bases). This CDR3 spans 15 amino acids. V lost 4 bases to trimming and J lost 11 bases, with 24 bases between them. Germline V CDR1 and CDR2: SGHDT, YYEEEE. The CDR3 reads CASSMGGAPPREQYF. CDR3 DNA sequence: TGTGCCAGCAGCATGGGGGGAGCCCCTCCTAGGGAGCAGTACTTC.

This clone came up once. This chain uses TRBV11-2 with TRBJ2-7; 8 nucleotides agree with TRBD1. The CDR3 spans 15 residues. Looked up from germline, CDR1 is SGHAT and CDR2 is FQNNGV. With 5 bases clipped from V and 2 bases from J, the junction kept 8 bases outside the gene matches. The CDR3 loop reads CASSPGGAATYEQYF. The CDR3 DNA reads TGTGCCAGCAGCCCAGGGGGCGCGGCAACCTACGAGCAGTACTTC. The whole variable domain, filled in from reference TRBV11-2 and TRBJ2-7, reads EAGVAQSPRYKIIEKRQSVAFWCNPISGHATLYWYQQILGQGPKLLIQFQNNGVVDDSQLPKDRFSAERLKGVDSTLKIQPAKLEDSAVYLCASSPGGAATYEQYFGPGTRLTVT.

The rearrangement uses TRBV11-3 and TRBJ1-1, with D unresolved. Germline assignment: CDR1 SGHNT and CDR2 YENEEA. The CDR3 spans 12 residues. The V end lost 1 base, the J end lost 5 bases, and 5 bases lay between the germline ends. CDR3 region: CASSLVETEAFF. The DNA of the CDR3 is TGTGCCAGCAGCTTAGTGGAGACTGAAGCTTTCTTT.

This clone appeared a few times. CDR3 region: CASSLASAQGLAGPRGQFF. The CDR3 DNA follows: TGTGCCAGCAGCTTGGCGTCCGCCCAGGGACTAGCGGGGCCCAGGGGGCAGTTCTTC. This chain joins TRBV7-9 and TRBJ2-1; 13 bases align to TRBD2. There are 19 residues in the CDR3. V was pared by 3 bases and J by 12 bases, with 20 bases of the junction left unmatched. Germline CDR1 is SEHNR and CDR2 is FQNEAQ (reference sequence).

The V call is TRBV2, the J call TRBJ2-7, with 7 bases lining up with TRBD1. Trimming took 7 bases from V and 4 from J; bases not matched to a gene: 7. Germline V lookup: CDR1 SNHLY, CDR2 FYNNEI. The CDR3 length is 13 residues. Written as DNA, the CDR3 is TGTGCCAGCACCCTGGACAGGATTTACGAGCAGTACTTC. It specifies CASTLDRIYEQYF.

The chain has TRBV7-6 and TRBJ2-7; 8 bases map to TRBD2. This CDR3 has 14 residues. CDR1 and CDR2 from the germline V gene are SGHVS and FNYEAQ. The V segment lost 5 bases and the J segment 1 base; nucleotides outside the gene matches: 4. CDR3 in amino acids: CASSDRGGSYEQYF. CDR3 nucleotide sequence: TGTGCCAGCAGCGACCGGGGGGGGTCCTACGAGCAGTACTTC.

The chain combines TRBV29-1 with TRBJ1-5; 8 bases align to TRBD1. Germline V CDR1 and CDR2: SQVTM, ANQGSEA. The ends lost 7 bases at V and 2 bases at J; junction bases unmatched: 4. This CDR3 comprises 13 residues. As DNA, the CDR3 is TGCAGCGCCGGACAGGGAGGCAATCAGCCCCAGCATTTT. This encodes CSAGQGGNQPQHF.

V and J are TRBV9 and TRBJ2-7, with 8 nucleotides matching TRBD2. This CDR3 has 15 amino acids. CDR1 and CDR2 (germline): SGDLS, YYNGEE. The trim removed 0 bases at V and 2 bases at J, leaving 4 bases unmatched. The CDR3 spells CASSVGSGGPYEQYF. The CDR3 DNA sequence: TGTGCCAGCAGCGTAGGAAGCGGGGGCCCCTACGAGCAGTACTTC. Full variable domain (missing parts from reference TRBV9 and TRBJ2-7): DSGVTQTPKHLITATGQRVTLRCSPRSGDLSVYWYQQSLDQGLQFLIQYYNGEERAKGNILERFSAQQFPDLHSELNLSSLELGDSALYFCASSVGSGGPYEQYFGPGTRLTVT.

V and J are TRBV30 and TRBJ2-3, with 7 positions matching TRBD1. The V gene's germline CDR1 is GTSNPN and CDR2 SVGIG (reference sequence). The CDR3 covers 13 residues. V was pared by 4 bases and J by 4 bases, with 5 bases of the junction left unmatched. The CDR3 sequence is CAWNEGAADTQYF. Written as DNA, the CDR3 is TGTGCCTGGAATGAGGGGGCCGCAGATACGCAGTATTTT. Full variable domain (missing parts from reference TRBV30 and TRBJ2-3): SQTIHQWPATLVQPVGSPLSLECTVEGTSNPNLYWYRQAAGRGLQLLFYSVGIGQISSEVPQNLSASRPQDRQFILSSKKLLLSDSGFYLCAWNEGAADTQYFGPGTRLTVL.

About this clone: Other DNA sequences in the sample encode the same CDR3. The chain has TRBV5-1 and TRBJ2-1; the D is unclear. Germline CDR1 is SGHRS and CDR2 is YFSETQ. Deletions cut 0 bases from V and 0 bases from J, with 7 bases between. The CDR3 covers 15 residues. DNA of the CDR3: TGCGCCAGCAGCTTGGCACGGTCCTCCTACAATGAGCAGTTCTTC. Residues: CASSLARSSYNEQFF.

This clone was counted once. V is TRBV11-2 and J is TRBJ2-5; 8 nucleotides agree with TRBD1. Germline V gives CDR1 SGHAT, CDR2 FQNNGV. Trimming at V came to 4 bases and at J to 6 bases, leaving 7 bases not matched to a gene. The CDR3 extends over 14 amino acids. CDR3 protein: CASSSGGTGQTQYF. The CDR3 bases are TGTGCCAGCAGCTCAGGGGGGACAGGTCAGACCCAGTACTTC.

The chain has TRBV7-6 and TRBJ2-3; 11 bases are a match to TRBD2. V trimming: 1 base; J trimming: 0 bases; junction bases outside the gene matches: 6. Germline V gene lookup returns CDR1 SGHVS and CDR2 FNYEAQ. This CDR3 has 18 amino acids. CDR3 coding DNA: TGTGCCAGCAGCTTAGGTACTAGCGGGGGCCCTAGCACAGATACGCAGTATTTT. Encoded protein: CASSLGTSGGPSTDTQYF.

This sequence joins TRBV7-8 and TRBJ1-2; D might be TRBD1 (5 bases). Germline values: CDR1 SGHVS, CDR2 FQNEAQ. The CDR3 has 14 amino acids. Trimming took off 1 base at V and 8 bases at J, with 14 bases between the two ends. The CDR3 DNA follows: TGTGCCAGCAGCTTAGTCTCTGGGGCGGGAGGCTACACCTTC. As protein: CASSLVSGAGGYTF.

This clone was seen once. The chain couples TRBV7-9 to TRBJ2-7, with TRBD2 matching over 11 bases. The CDR3 runs 15 residues. Unmatched junction bases numbered 6, after V lost 5 bases and J lost 3 bases. Germline V lookup: CDR1 SEHNR, CDR2 FQNEAQ (reference sequence). The CDR3 nucleotides read TGTGCCAGCAGCACGCGGACTAGCGGGCGCTACGAGCAGTACTTC. Protein product: CASSTRTSGRYEQYF.

CDR3: CASSTDFVFGNTHTGELFF. As DNA, the CDR3 is TGTGCCAGCAGTACCGATTTCGTCTTCGGGAACACACACACCGGGGAGCTGTTTTTT. The rearrangement uses TRBV28 and TRBJ2-2; D possibly corresponds to TRBD2 (5 bases). V shed 5 bases and J shed 3 bases, with 25 bases lying between them. CDR3 length: 19 amino acids. In germline, CDR1 is MDHEN, CDR2 SYDVKM.

Written as DNA, the CDR3 is TGTGCCAGAAGGGACAGGAAAAAGGAAAAACTGTTTTTT. Encoded protein: CARRDRKKEKLFF. V usage is TRBV6-8 and J usage is TRBJ1-4; 8 nucleotides agree with TRBD1. The V gene end was trimmed by 9 bases and the J gene end by 8 bases; junction bases not matched to a gene: 8. The germline V gene encodes CDR1 MNHGY and CDR2 SAAAGT. The CDR3 has 13 amino acids.

The chain joins TRBV6-1 to TRBJ1-2, with 7 bases identical to TRBD1. The length of the CDR3 is 14 residues. Germline V gene sequence: CDR1 MNHNS, CDR2 SASEGT. The junction had 6 bases not matched to a gene; V was cut back by 4 bases and J by 4 bases. CDR3 region: CASSGTGTAYGYTF. The CDR3 bases are TGTGCCAGCAGTGGAACAGGGACAGCCTATGGCTACACCTTC.